The 22 T cell receptor beta chains presented below share a single source sample, sequenced in a study of CD8+ T cells in alopecia areata listed by TCRdb under 2018. The library was generated by the immunoSEQ multiplex PCR assay. For TCR sequencing, RNA was extracted from every sample and reverse transcribed into cDNA to serve as template. Entries here come from immuneACCESS through TCRdb and include only in-frame sequences with V and J called. Some clones fail to appear in such tables; in the studies checked, an unresolved V gene covers under half of the shortfall, and the cause of the remainder is unknown. A total of over 100,000 clones appear in this sample, around 50% of them only once. The ten largest clones represent 10% to 15% of the sample. Read against the paper, the sample's time point label means: roughly 24 weeks on oral tofacitinib. In the paper's terms, the treatment or condition label means: oral pan-JAK inhibitor, 5-10 mg twice daily.

Source: CD8+ T cells sorted from blood, taken at week 24, from a patient treated with tofacitinib. The receptors originated from a human donor with alopecia areata.

The chain joins TRBV28 to TRBJ2-7; the D call may be TRBD1 or TRBD2 (5 bases each). The CDR3 is made up of 14 amino acids. CDR1 is MDHEN and CDR2 is SYDVKM in the germline V gene. V lost 3 bases and J 2 bases, leaving 11 bases between the germline ends. CDR3: CASSLVGDPYEQYF. The CDR3 DNA sequence: TGTGCCAGCAGTTTGGTGGGGGATCCCTACGAGCAGTACTTC.

The chain employs TRBV15 and TRBJ2-7, with 7 bases identical to TRBD1. The CDR3 has 17 residues. J lost 3 bases, V lost 3 bases, and 14 bases had no gene match. Germline lookup yields CDR1 LNHNV and CDR2 YYDKDF (reference sequence). The CDR3 nucleotides are TGTGCCACCAGCAGGCCCGGAGAGGGGGCAGATTTCTACGAGCAGTACTTC. Its protein is CATSRPGEGADFYEQYF.

The J gene is TRBJ1-2, the V gene TRBV7-3; perhaps TRBD1 as D (6 bases). V was shortened by 4 bases and J by 7 bases, with 13 bases between the two germline ends. This CDR3 has 13 amino acids. Germline CDR1 SGHTA, CDR2 FQGTGA. DNA of the CDR3: TGTGCCAGCAGCTCGGACAGTAGAGGTGGCTACACCTTC. Translated: CASSSDSRGGYTF.

The chain combines TRBV2 with TRBJ2-1; maybe TRBD2 (6 bases). The CDR3 is 15 amino acids. From germline, CDR1 is SNHLY and CDR2 FYNNEI. Trimming cost V 8 bases and J 7 bases, with 21 bases left between them. CDR3: CASVPPGVARNEQFF. As DNA, the CDR3 is TGTGCCAGCGTACCACCGGGGGTGGCGAGGAATGAGCAGTTCTTC.

This clone came up a few times. The chain couples TRBV11-2 to TRBJ1-5; D gene unclear. V was trimmed by 1 base and J by 7 bases, leaving 11 bases between them. CDR3 size: 14 residues. Germline-derived CDR1 and CDR2 are SGHAT and FQNNGV. CDR3: CASSLVGVSQPQHF. In DNA form, the CDR3 reads TGTGCCAGCAGCTTAGTGGGAGTCAGCCAGCCCCAGCATTTT.

This clone was observed a handful of times. The genes are TRBV4-1 and TRBJ1-2; TRBD1 matches 7 bases. The CDR3 sequence is 15 residues long. CDR1 and CDR2 from the germline V gene are MGHRA and YSYEKL. The junction had 4 bases not matched to a gene; V was cut back by 3 bases and J by 0 bases. The CDR3 DNA reads TGCGCCAGCAGCCAGGAGACAGGGTCTAACTATGGCTACACCTTC. Its translation is CASSQETGSNYGYTF.

This clone was recorded a few times. The chain carries TRBV13 and TRBJ2-4, with a weak D call TRBD1 (5 bases). The germline V and J ends were trimmed by 5 bases and 5 bases, with 10 bases remaining between them. The CDR3 totals 13 residues. From germline, CDR1 is PRHDT and CDR2 FYEKMQ (reference sequence). CDR3 sequence reads: CASSPRDQNIQYF. CDR3 sequence (DNA): TGTGCCAGCAGCCCCAGGGATCAAAACATTCAGTACTTC.

The chain employs TRBV27 and TRBJ1-1; a possible D gene is TRBD1 (5 bases). With 7 bases removed from V and 5 bases from J, the gap between germline ends came to 14 bases. The CDR3 contains 13 residues. The germline CDR1 and CDR2 sequences are MNHEY and SMNVEV (reference sequence). CDR3 DNA: TGTGCCAGCACAACAACGGGGGTTACTGAAGCTTTCTTT. Translated: CASTTTGVTEAFF.

This clone appeared a few times. This chain joins TRBV27 and TRBJ2-1, with TRBD2 identical over 9 bases. The length of the CDR3 is 15 residues. Germline V gene data show CDR1 as MNHEY and CDR2 as SMNVEV (reference sequence). Losses at the gene ends were 4 bases for V and 8 bases for J; bases not matched to a gene: 9. The CDR3 loop is CASSSLAGGPYEQFF. CDR3 DNA: TGTGCCAGCAGTTCCCTCGCGGGGGGGCCTTATGAGCAGTTCTTC.

The V gene is TRBV5-1, the J gene TRBJ2-3, with 10 positions matching TRBD1. V trimming: 2 bases; J trimming: 3 bases; junction bases outside the gene matches: 6. There are 16 residues in the CDR3. Per the germline V gene, CDR1 is SGHRS and CDR2 is YFSETQ. CDR3 region: CASSFQGQGMTDTQYF. The CDR3 region has the DNA TGCGCCAGCAGCTTCCAGGGACAGGGGATGACAGATACGCAGTATTTT.

The chain couples TRBV19 to TRBJ2-3; D not certain. Per germline, CDR1 LNHDA and CDR2 SQIVND (reference sequence). Trimming pared 0 bases from V and 0 bases from J, leaving 10 bases between. The CDR3 covers 16 residues. The CDR3 DNA follows: TGTGCCAGTAGTATAGATTTAGACACTAGCACAGATACGCAGTATTTT. Residues: CASSIDLDTSTDTQYF.

Points on this clone: Other DNA sequences of this sample code for an identical CDR3. The chain is built from TRBV7-9 and TRBJ2-5; D may be TRBD2 (5 bases). Trimming took 2 bases from V and 3 from J, leaving 7 bases between them. The CDR3 runs to 13 residues. Germline V gene sequence: CDR1 SEHNR, CDR2 FQNEAQ (reference sequence). The CDR3 protein is CASSLQEEETQYF. The CDR3 DNA is TGTGCCAGCAGCTTACAGGAGGAAGAGACCCAGTACTTC.

The V and J genes are TRBV5-4 and TRBJ2-2; the D is unclear. The CDR3 is 14 residues long. V lost 0 bases and J 7 bases, leaving 10 bases between the germline ends. Germline CDR1 SGHNT, CDR2 YYREEE (reference sequence). CDR3 nucleotide sequence: TGTGCCAGCAGCTTGGAAGGGTATGACGGGGAGCTGTTTTTT. Encoded protein: CASSLEGYDGELFF.

In its sample, this clone is medium-sized. This rearrangement joins TRBV27 to TRBJ2-7, with 8 positions matching TRBD1. V was pared by 5 bases and J by 4 bases, with 7 bases of the junction left unmatched. The CDR3 is 14 amino acids. Germline loops: CDR1 MNHEY, CDR2 SMNVEV (reference sequence). The CDR3 reads CASSVYRGNYEQYF. In DNA, the CDR3 is TGTGCCAGCAGTGTTTACAGGGGGAATTACGAGCAGTACTTC.

Written as DNA, the CDR3 is TGTGCCAGTAGTATAGAGTATTTTCAGCCCCAGCATTTT. Encoded protein: CASSIEYFQPQHF. V usage is TRBV19 and J usage is TRBJ1-5; D call uncertain. Germline V gene data show CDR1 as LNHDA and CDR2 as SQIVND (reference sequence). The CDR3 runs 13 residues. Trimming pared 0 bases from V and 6 bases from J, leaving 6 bases between.

V is TRBV29-1 and J is TRBJ1-2; D may be TRBD1 (6 bases). The CDR3 runs to 13 residues. The V gene lost 0 bases and the J gene lost 9 bases, with 14 bases spanning the gap. Germline V lookup: CDR1 SQVTM, CDR2 ANQGSEA. CDR3 sequence (DNA): TGCAGCGTTGAAGATCCGGGGGGCGGGAGCTACACCTTC. Translated, it gives CSVEDPGGGSYTF.

The gene calls are TRBV4-1 and TRBJ2-3, with a possible D match to TRBD1 (6 bases). The CDR3 covers 19 residues. V was cut by 0 bases and J by 5 bases, with 24 bases left in between. Per germline, CDR1 MGHRA and CDR2 YSYEKL. CDR3 bases: TGCGCCAGCAGCCAAGATCCGTATGGCGAGGACTTCAGGGGAGATACGCAGTATTTT. It is translated as CASSQDPYGEDFRGDTQYF.

The chain uses TRBV13 and TRBJ1-2, with 12 bases that match TRBD1. The germline V gene encodes CDR1 PRHDT and CDR2 FYEKMQ (reference sequence). The CDR3 consists of 17 residues. Trimming cost V 5 bases and J 2 bases; bases outside gene matches: 9. The CDR3 coding sequence is TGTGCCAGCAGCGCTGGGACAGGGGGCGATGTCAACTATGGCTACACCTTC. It is translated as CASSAGTGGDVNYGYTF.

This sequence joins TRBV6-5 and TRBJ1-5; TRBD1 is a possible D gene (6 bases). Germline V gene lookup returns CDR1 MNHEY and CDR2 SVGAGI. The CDR3 runs to 14 residues. V was clipped by 5 bases and J by 4 bases, with 12 bases between them. CDR3 coding DNA: TGTGCCAGCAGTGAGGCGCAGGGGAATCAGCCCCAGCATTTT. Amino acids: CASSEAQGNQPQHF.

The chain employs TRBV29-1 and TRBJ2-7, with TRBD1 as a possible D gene (5 bases). Trimming left V 4 bases short and J 0 bases short, with 7 bases between. This CDR3 region has 12 residues. The germline gives CDR1 SQVTM, CDR2 ANQGSEA. CDR3: CSVGGGSYEQYF. CDR3 coding DNA: TGCAGCGTTGGGGGCGGCTCCTACGAGCAGTACTTC.

V and J are TRBV4-1 and TRBJ1-1; D is unclear. Germline CDR1 reads MGHRA; CDR2 reads YSYEKL. There are 14 residues in the CDR3. Trimming removed 3 bases at V and 1 base at J, with 9 bases between. The CDR3, as DNA: TGCGCCAGCAGCCAGGAGGGCCCGAACACTGAAGCTTTCTTT. Protein product: CASSQEGPNTEAFF.

The V gene is TRBV29-1, the J gene TRBJ1-2, with 8 positions matching TRBD1. This CDR3 comprises 14 residues. Germline CDR1 reads SQVTM; CDR2 reads ANQGSEA. V shed 1 base, J shed 4 bases, and the junction held 5 bases outside the gene matches. CDR3 protein: CSVEGGQASYGYTF. The DNA for the CDR3 is TGCAGCGTTGAAGGGGGACAGGCAAGCTATGGCTACACCTTC.